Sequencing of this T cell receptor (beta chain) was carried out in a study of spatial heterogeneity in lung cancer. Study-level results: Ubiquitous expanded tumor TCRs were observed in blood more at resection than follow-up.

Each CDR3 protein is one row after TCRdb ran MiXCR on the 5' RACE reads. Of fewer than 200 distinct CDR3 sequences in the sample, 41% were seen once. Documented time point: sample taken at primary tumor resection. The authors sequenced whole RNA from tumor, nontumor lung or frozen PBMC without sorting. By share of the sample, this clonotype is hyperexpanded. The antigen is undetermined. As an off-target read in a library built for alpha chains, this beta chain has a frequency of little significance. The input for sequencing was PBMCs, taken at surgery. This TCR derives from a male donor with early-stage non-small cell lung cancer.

The CDR3 coding sequence is TGTGCCACCAGTGGACTAGCGGGGAGGAATGAGCAGTTCTTC. Translation: CATSGLAGRNEQFF. The chain combines TRBV24-1 with TRBJ2-1; 11 bases map to TRBD2. The V segment lost 5 bases and the J segment 7 bases; nucleotides outside the gene matches: 3. The CDR3 has 14 amino acids. From germline, CDR1 is KGHDR and CDR2 SFDVKD.